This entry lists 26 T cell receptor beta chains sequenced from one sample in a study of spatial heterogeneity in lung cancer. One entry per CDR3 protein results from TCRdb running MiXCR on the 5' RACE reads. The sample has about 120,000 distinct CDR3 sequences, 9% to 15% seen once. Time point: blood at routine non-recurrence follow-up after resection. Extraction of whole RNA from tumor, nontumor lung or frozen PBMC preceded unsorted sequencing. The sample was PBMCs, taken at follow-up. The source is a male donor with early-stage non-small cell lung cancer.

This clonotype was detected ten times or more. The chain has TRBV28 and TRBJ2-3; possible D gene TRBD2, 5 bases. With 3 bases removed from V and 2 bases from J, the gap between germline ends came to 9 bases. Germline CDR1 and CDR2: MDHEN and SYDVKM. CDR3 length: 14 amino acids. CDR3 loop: CASSLSRDTDTQYF. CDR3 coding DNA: TGTGCCAGCAGTTTGAGTCGGGACACAGATACGCAGTATTTT.

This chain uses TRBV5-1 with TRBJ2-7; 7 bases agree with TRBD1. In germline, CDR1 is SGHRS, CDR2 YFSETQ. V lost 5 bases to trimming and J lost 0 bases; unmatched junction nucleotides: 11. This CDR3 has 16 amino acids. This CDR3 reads CASSPGQAISSYEQYF. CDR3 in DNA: TGCGCCAGCAGTCCTGGACAGGCGATCAGCTCCTACGAGCAGTACTTC.

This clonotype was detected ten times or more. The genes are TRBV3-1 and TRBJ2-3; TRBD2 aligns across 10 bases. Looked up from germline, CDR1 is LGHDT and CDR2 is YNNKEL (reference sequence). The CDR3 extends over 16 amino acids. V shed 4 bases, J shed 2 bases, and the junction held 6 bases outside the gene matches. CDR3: CASSPFSGGITDTQYF. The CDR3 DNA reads TGTGCCAGCAGCCCGTTTAGCGGGGGGATCACAGATACGCAGTATTTT.

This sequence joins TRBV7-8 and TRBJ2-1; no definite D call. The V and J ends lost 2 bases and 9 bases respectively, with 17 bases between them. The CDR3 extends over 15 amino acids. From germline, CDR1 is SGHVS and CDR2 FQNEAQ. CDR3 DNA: TGTGCCAGCAGCTTACACCAGAGCCGGCTAAGTGAGCAGTTCTTC. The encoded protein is CASSLHQSRLSEQFF.

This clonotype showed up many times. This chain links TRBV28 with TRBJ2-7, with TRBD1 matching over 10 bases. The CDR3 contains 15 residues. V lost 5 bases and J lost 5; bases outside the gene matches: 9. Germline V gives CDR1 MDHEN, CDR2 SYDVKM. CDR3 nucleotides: TGTGCCAGCAGTCTCTTGGACAGGGGGAACAACGAGCAGTACTTC. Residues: CASSLLDRGNNEQYF.

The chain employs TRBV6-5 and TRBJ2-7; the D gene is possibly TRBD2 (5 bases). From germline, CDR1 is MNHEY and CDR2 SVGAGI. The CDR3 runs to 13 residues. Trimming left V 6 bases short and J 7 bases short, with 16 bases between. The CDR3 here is CASSRTAGGEQYF. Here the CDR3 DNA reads TGTGCCAGCAGCAGGACCGCCGGCGGGGAGCAGTACTTC.

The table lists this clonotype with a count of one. CDR3 in DNA: TGTGCCAGCAGCATCGGGCCCAATCAGCCCCAGCATTTT. Its protein product is CASSIGPNQPQHF. V is TRBV7-9 and J is TRBJ1-5; D is ambiguous. The ends were cut back, 5 bases at V and 3 bases at J, with 8 bases in the middle. Germline CDR1 SEHNR, CDR2 FQNEAQ (reference sequence). This CDR3 comprises 13 residues.

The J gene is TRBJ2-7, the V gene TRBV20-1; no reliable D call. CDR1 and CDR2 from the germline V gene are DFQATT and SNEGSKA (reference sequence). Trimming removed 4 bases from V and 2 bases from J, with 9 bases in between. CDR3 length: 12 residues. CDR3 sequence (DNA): TGCAGTGCTACCAGCCTAGCCTACGAGCAGTACTTC. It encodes CSATSLAYEQYF.

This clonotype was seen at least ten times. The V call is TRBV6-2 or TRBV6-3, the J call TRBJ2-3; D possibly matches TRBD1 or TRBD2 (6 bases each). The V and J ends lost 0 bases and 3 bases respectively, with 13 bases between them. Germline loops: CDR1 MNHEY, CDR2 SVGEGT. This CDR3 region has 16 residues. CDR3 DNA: TGTGCCAGCAGTTACTCCGACTGGGGGGCTACAGATACGCAGTATTTT. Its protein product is CASSYSDWGATDTQYF.

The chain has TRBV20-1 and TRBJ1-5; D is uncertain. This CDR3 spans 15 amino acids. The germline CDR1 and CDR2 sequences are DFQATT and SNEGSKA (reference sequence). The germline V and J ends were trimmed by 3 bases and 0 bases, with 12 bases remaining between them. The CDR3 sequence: CSARRSGYSNQPQHF. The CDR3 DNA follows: TGCAGTGCTAGGCGGTCTGGATATAGCAATCAGCCCCAGCATTTT.

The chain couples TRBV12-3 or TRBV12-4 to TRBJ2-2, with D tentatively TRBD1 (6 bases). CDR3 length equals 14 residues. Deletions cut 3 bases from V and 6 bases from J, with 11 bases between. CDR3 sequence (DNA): TGTGCCAGCAGTTTCACAGGGTCCGCCGGGGAGCTGTTTTTT. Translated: CASSFTGSAGELFF.

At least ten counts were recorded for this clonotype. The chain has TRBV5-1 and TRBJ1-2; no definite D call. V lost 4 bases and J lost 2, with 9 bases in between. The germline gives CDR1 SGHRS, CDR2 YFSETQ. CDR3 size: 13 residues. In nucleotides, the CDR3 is TGCGCCAGCAGCGGCTATACCAACTATGGCTACACCTTC. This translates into CASSGYTNYGYTF. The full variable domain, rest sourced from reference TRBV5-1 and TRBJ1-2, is KAGVTQTPRYLIKTRGQQVTLSCSPISGHRSVSWYQQTPGQGLQFLFEYFSETQRNKGNFPGRFSGRQFSNSRSEMNVSTLELGDSALYLCASSGYTNYGYTFGSGTRLTVV.

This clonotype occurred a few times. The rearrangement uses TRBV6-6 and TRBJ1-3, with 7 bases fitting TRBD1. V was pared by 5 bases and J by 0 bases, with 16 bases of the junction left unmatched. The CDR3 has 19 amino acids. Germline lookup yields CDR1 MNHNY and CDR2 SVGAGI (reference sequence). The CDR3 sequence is CASSPPTGLHNFSGNTIYF. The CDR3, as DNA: TGTGCCAGCAGTCCCCCGACAGGGCTCCATAATTTCTCTGGAAACACCATATATTTT.

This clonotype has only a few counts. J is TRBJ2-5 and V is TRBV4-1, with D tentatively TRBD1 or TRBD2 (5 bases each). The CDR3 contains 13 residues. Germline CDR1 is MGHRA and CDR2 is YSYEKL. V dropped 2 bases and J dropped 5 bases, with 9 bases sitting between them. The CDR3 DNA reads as TGCGCCAGCAGCCAACAAGGGACCGAGACCCAGTACTTC. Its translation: CASSQQGTETQYF.

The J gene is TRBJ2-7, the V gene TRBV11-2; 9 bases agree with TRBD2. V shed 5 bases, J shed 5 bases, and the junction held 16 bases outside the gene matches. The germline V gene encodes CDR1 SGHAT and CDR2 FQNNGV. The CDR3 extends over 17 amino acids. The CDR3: CASSPWGSGGTTHEQYF. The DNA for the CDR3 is TGTGCCAGCAGCCCCTGGGGTAGCGGGGGTACTACCCACGAGCAGTACTTC.

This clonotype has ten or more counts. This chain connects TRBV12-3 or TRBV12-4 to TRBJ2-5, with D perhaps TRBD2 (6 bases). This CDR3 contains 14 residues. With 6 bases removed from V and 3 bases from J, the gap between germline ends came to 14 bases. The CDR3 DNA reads TGTGCCAGCAGCCCCGGGACTGGTAAAGAGACCCAGTACTTC. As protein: CASSPGTGKETQYF.

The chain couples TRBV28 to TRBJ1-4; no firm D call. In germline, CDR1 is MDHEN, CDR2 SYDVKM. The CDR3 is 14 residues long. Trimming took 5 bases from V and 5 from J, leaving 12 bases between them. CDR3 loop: CASSKASFNEKLFF. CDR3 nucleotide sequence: TGTGCCAGCAGTAAAGCAAGCTTCAATGAAAAACTGTTTTTT.

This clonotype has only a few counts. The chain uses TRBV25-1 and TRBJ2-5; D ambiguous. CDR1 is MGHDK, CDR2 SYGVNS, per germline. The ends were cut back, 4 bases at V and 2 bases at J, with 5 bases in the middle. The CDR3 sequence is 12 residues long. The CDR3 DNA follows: TGTGCCAGCAGTGTGGCGCAAGAGACCCAGTACTTC. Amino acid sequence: CASSVAQETQYF.

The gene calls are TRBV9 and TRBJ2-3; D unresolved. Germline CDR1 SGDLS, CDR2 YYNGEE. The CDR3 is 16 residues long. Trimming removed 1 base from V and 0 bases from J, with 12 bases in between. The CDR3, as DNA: TGTGCCAGCAGCGTAATGGTCGGAACTAGCACAGATACGCAGTATTTT. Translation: CASSVMVGTSTDTQYF.

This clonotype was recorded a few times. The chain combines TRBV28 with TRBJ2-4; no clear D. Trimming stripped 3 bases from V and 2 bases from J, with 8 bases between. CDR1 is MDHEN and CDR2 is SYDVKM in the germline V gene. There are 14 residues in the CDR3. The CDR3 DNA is TGTGCCAGCAGTTTCGGTCAACCCAAAAACATTCAGTACTTC. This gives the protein CASSFGQPKNIQYF.

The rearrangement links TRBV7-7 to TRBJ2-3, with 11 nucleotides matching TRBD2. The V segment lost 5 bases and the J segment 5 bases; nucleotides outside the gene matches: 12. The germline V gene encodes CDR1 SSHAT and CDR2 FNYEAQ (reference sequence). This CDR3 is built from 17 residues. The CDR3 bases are TGTGCCAGCAGCCTCCTCAGAGGGACTAGCGGTGGAGATACGCAGTATTTT. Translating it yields CASSLLRGTSGGDTQYF. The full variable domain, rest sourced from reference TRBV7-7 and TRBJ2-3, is GAGVSQSPRYKVTKRGQDVTLRCDPISSHATLYWYQQALGQGPEFLTYFNYEAQPDKSGLPSDRFSAERPEGSISTLTIQRTEQRDSAMYRCASSLLRGTSGGDTQYFGPGTRLTVL.

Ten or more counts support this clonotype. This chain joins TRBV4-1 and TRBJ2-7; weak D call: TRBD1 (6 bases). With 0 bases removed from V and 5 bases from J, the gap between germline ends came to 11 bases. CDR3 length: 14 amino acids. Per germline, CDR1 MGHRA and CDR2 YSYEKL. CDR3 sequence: CASSQDPSGDEQYF. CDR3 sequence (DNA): TGCGCCAGCAGCCAAGATCCCTCAGGGGACGAGCAGTACTTC.

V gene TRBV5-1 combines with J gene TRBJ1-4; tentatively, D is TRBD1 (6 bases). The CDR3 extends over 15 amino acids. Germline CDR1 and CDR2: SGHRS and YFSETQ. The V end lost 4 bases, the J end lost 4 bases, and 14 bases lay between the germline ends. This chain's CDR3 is CASSRQVRDNEKLFF. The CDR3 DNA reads TGCGCCAGCAGCCGACAGGTGCGGGATAATGAAAAACTGTTTTTT.

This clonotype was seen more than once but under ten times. The CDR3 DNA is TGTGCACAGGGGCCAAGCGGTATAGGTGGGACCCAGTACTTC. Its protein is CAQGPSGIGGTQYF. V is TRBV6-4 and J is TRBJ2-5; 7 bases fit TRBD1. CDR3 length: 14 amino acids. Germline CDR1 and CDR2: MRHNA and SNTAGT.

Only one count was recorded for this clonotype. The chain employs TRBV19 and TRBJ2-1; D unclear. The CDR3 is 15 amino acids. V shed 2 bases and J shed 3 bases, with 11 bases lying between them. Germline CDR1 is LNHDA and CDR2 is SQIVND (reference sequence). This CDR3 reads CASSIRELVYNEQFF. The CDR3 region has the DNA TGTGCCAGTAGTATAAGGGAATTGGTCTACAATGAGCAGTTCTTC.

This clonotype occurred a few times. In DNA form, the CDR3 reads TGTGCCAGCAGTTTAAAGAGTTGGGGTGGGACTATGGACGAGCAGTACTTC. It codes for CASSLKSWGGTMDEQYF. The chain has TRBV27 and TRBJ2-7, with 7 bases identical to TRBD2. Germline trimming cut 2 bases from V and 5 bases from J; bases unmatched to any gene: 15. CDR1 is MNHEY, CDR2 SMNVEV, per germline (reference sequence). The CDR3 is made up of 17 amino acids.